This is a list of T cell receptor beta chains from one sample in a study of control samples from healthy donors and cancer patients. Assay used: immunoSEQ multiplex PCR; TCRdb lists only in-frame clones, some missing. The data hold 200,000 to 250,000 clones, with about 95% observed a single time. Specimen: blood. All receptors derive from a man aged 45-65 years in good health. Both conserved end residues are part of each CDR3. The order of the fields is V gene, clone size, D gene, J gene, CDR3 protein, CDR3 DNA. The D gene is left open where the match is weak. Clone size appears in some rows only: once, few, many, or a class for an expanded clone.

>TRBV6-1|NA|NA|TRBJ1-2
CASSEGTVYGYTF
TGTGCCAGCAGTGAAGGTACCGTCTATGGCTACACCTTC
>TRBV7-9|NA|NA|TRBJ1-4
CASGYGGGAGEKLFF
TGTGCCAGCGGCTATGGGGGAGGGGCCGGTGAAAAACTGTTTTTT
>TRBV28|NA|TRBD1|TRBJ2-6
CASSLDRSSGANVLTF
TGTGCCAGCAGTTTGGACAGGAGCTCTGGGGCCAACGTCCTGACTTTC
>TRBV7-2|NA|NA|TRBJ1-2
CASSSVSGYNYGYTF
TGTGCCAGCAGCTCCGTGTCCGGGTACAACTATGGCTACACCTTC
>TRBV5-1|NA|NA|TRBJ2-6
CASSPPSGANVLTF
TGCGCCAGCAGCCCGCCAAGTGGGGCCAACGTCCTGACTTTC
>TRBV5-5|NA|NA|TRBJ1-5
CASSLAVSQPQHF
TGTGCCAGCAGCTTGGCCGTCAGTCAGCCCCAGCATTTT
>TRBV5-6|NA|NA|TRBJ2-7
CASSSAGSYEQYF
TGTGCCAGCAGCTCTGCGGGGTCCTACGAGCAGTACTTC
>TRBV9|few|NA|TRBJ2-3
CASSVVPGGDTQYF
TGTGCCAGCAGCGTAGTCCCGGGGGGCGATACGCAGTATTTT
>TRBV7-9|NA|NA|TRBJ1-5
CASSLGAGNQPQHF
TGTGCCAGCAGCTTAGGCGCAGGCAATCAGCCCCAGCATTTT
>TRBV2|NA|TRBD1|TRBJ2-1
CASRARQGVSYNEQFF
TGTGCCAGCAGGGCAAGACAGGGGGTCTCCTACAATGAGCAGTTCTTC
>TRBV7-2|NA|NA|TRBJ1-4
CASSLAAALEANEKLFF
TGTGCCAGCAGCTTAGCGGCAGCCTTAGAGGCTAATGAAAAACTGTTTTTT
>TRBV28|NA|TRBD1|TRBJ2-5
CASSGQGAGETQYF
TGTGCCAGCAGTGGACAGGGGGCCGGGGAGACCCAGTACTTC
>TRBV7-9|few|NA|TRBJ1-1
CASSYGGEAFF
TGTGCCAGCAGCTATGGGGGTGAAGCTTTCTTT
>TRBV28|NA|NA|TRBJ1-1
CASSLLGGVNTEAFF
TGTGCCAGCAGCCTATTAGGAGGGGTGAACACTGAAGCTTTCTTT
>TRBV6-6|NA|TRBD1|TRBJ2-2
CASSRQGASNTGELFF
TGTGCCAGCAGTCGACAGGGGGCCTCGAACACCGGGGAGCTGTTTTTT
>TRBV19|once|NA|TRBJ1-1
CASSVPGIHTEAFF
TGTGCCAGTAGTGTACCCGGGATCCACACTGAAGCTTTCTTT
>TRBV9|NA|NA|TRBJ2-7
CASSVDDEYEQYF
TGTGCCAGCAGCGTAGATGACGAGTACGAGCAGTACTTC
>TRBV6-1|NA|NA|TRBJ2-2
CASSELGGNTGELFF
TGTGCCAGCAGTGAACTAGGAGGTAACACCGGGGAGCTGTTTTTT
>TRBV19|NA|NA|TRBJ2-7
CASSARGSGAYEQYF
TGTGCCAGTAGTGCGAGGGGATCGGGGGCCTACGAGCAGTACTTC
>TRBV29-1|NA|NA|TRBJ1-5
CSASGGDQPQHF
TGCAGCGCATCAGGAGGGGATCAGCCCCAGCATTTT
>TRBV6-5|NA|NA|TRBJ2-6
CATPGDSGANVLTF
TGTGCCACCCCCGGGGATTCGGGGGCCAACGTCCTGACTTTC
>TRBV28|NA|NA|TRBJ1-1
CASTLGLEAFF
TGTGCCAGCACCCTAGGACTTGAAGCTTTCTTT
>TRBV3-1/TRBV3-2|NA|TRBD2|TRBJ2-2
CASSQLAGGPNGELFF
TGTGCCAGCAGCCAGCTAGCGGGGGGGCCTAACGGGGAGCTGTTTTTT
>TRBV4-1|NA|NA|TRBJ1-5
CASSQGLGAIDNQPQHF
TGCGCCAGCAGCCAAGGTCTCGGGGCTATTGACAATCAGCCCCAGCATTTT
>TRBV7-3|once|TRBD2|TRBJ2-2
CASRGASGGPGELFF
TGTGCCAGCCGGGGGGCTAGCGGGGGCCCCGGGGAGCTGTTTTTT
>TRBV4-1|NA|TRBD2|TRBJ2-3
CASSQERGGRTDTQYF
TGCGCCAGCAGCCAAGAACGGGGGGGCCGCACAGATACGCAGTATTTT
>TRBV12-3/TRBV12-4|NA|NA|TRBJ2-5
CASSLTGGETQYF
TGTGCCAGCAGTCTCACAGGAGGGGAGACCCAGTACTTC
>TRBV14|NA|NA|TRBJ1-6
CASSQFPEAGALHF
TGTGCCAGCAGCCAATTCCCGGAGGCAGGGGCCCTCCACTTT
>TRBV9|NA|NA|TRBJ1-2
CASKTGNNDYGYTF
TGTGCCAGTAAAACAGGGAATAACGACTATGGCTACACCTTC
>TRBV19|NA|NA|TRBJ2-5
CASSIVSRGGETQYF
TGTGCCAGTAGTATAGTGTCCAGGGGGGGAGAGACCCAGTACTTC
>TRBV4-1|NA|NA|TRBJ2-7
CASSQLPGAPSYEQYF
TGCGCCAGCAGCCAGCTCCCGGGGGCCCCATCCTACGAGCAGTACTTC
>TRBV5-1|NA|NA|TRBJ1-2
CASSLTGARGYTF
TGCGCCAGCAGCCTCACAGGTGCGCGGGGCTACACCTTC
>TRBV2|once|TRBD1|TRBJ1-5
CASSEGQGEQPQHF
TGTGCCAGCAGTGAAGGACAGGGGGAGCAGCCCCAGCATTTT
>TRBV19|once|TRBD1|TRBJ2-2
CASKGTGGNTGELFF
TGTGCCAGTAAAGGGACAGGGGGGAACACCGGGGAGCTGTTTTTT
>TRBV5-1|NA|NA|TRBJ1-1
CASSPLTGATEAFF
TGCGCCAGCAGCCCTCTGACGGGGGCGACTGAAGCTTTCTTT
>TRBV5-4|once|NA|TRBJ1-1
CASSRELMNTEAFF
TGTGCCAGCAGCAGGGAGCTCATGAACACTGAAGCTTTCTTT
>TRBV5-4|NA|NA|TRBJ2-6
CASSSIVGGSGANVLTF
TGTGCCAGCAGCTCGATCGTTGGGGGCTCTGGGGCCAACGTCCTGACTTTC
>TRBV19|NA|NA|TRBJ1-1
CASSRERVNTEAFF
TGTGCCAGTAGTAGGGAGAGGGTGAACACTGAAGCTTTCTTT
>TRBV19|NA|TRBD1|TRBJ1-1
CASSWLGQGTEAFF
TGTGCCAGTAGTTGGCTGGGACAGGGGACTGAAGCTTTCTTT
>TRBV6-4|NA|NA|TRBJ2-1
CASSDRPGDEQFF
TGTGCCAGCAGTGACCGACCTGGCGATGAGCAGTTCTTC
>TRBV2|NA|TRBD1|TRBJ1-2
CASSVTGDYGYTF
TGTGCCAGCAGCGTTACAGGGGACTATGGCTACACCTTC
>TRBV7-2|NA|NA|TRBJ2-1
CASSLGAAVINEQFF
TGTGCCAGCAGCTTAGGGGCAGCAGTAATCAATGAGCAGTTCTTC
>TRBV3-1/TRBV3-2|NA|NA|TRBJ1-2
CASSQTGLKGGYTF
TGTGCCAGCAGCCAGACGGGACTTAAGGGTGGCTACACCTTC
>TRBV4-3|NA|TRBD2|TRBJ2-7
CASSPGGGAPYEQYF
TGCGCCAGCAGCCCCGGGGGGGGAGCCCCCTACGAGCAGTACTTC
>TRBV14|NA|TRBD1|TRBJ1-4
CASSFGTGNEKLFF
TGTGCCAGCAGCTTCGGGACAGGGAACGAAAAACTGTTTTTT
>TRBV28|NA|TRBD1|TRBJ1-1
CASSLGTGNTEAFF
TGTGCCAGCAGTTTAGGGACAGGGAACACTGAAGCTTTCTTT
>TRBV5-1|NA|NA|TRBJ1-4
CASSLDRVNEKLFF
TGCGCCAGCAGCTTGGACAGGGTTAATGAAAAACTGTTTTTT
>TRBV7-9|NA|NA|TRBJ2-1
CASDSSYNEQFF
TGTGCCAGTGATAGCTCCTACAATGAGCAGTTCTTC
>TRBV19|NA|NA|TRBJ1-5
CASSISVGQIQPQHF
TGTGCCAGTAGTATATCGGTTGGACAAATTCAGCCCCAGCATTTT
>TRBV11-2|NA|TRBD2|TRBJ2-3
CASSRGGYPDTQYF
TGTGCCAGCAGCCGGGGGGGTTATCCAGATACGCAGTATTTT
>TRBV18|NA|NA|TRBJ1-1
CASSPEAVRNTEAFF
TGTGCCAGCTCACCAGAAGCAGTCCGGAACACTGAAGCTTTCTTT
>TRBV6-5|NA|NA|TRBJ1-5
CASSLTGLLNQPQHF
TGTGCCAGCAGCCTTACGGGACTTCTCAATCAGCCCCAGCATTTT
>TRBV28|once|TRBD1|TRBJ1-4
CASSLAGGQELFF
TGTGCCAGCAGTTTAGCAGGGGGCCAAGAACTGTTTTTT
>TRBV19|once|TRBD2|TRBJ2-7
CASSVTSGEIYEQYF
TGTGCCAGTAGTGTGACTAGCGGGGAGATCTACGAGCAGTACTTC
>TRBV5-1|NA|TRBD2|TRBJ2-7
CASSWNSGGYEQYF
TGCGCCAGCAGCTGGAATAGCGGGGGCTACGAGCAGTACTTC
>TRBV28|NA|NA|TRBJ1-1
CASSFWQGEAFF
TGTGCCAGCAGTTTTTGGCAGGGTGAAGCTTTCTTT
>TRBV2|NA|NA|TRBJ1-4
CASSVGRATNEKLFF
TGTGCCAGCAGTGTAGGACGAGCAACTAATGAAAAACTGTTTTTT
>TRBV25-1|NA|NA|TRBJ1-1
CASSESPMGATEAFF
TGTGCCAGCAGTGAATCCCCGATGGGGGCCACTGAAGCTTTCTTT
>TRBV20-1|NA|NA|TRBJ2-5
CSARPGETQYF
TGCAGTGCTAGGCCGGGGGAGACCCAGTACTTC